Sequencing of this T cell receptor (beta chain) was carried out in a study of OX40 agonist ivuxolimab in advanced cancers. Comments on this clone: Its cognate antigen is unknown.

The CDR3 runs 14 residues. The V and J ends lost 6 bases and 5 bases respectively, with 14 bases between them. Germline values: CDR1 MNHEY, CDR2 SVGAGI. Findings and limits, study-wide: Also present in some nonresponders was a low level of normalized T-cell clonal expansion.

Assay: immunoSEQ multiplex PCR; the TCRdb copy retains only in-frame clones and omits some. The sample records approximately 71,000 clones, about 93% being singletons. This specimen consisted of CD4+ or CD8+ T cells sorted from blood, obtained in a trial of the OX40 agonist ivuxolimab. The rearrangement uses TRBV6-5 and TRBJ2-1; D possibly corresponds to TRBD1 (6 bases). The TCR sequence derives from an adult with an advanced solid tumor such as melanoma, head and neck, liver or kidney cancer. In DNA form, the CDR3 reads TGTGCCAGCAGCAAGGGGGACACCGACAATGAGCAGTTCTTC. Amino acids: CASSKGDTDNEQFF.